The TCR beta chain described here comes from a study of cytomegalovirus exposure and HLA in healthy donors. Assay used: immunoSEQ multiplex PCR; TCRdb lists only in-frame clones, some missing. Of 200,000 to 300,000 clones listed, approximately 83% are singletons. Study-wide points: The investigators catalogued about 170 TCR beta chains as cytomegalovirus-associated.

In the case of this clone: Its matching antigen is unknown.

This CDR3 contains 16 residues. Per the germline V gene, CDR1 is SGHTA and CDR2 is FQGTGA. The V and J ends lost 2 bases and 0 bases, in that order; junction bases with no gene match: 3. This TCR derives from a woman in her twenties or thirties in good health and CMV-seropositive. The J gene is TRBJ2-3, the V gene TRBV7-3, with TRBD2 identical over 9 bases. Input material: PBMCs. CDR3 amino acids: CASSLAGGTSTDTQYF. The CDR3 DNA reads TGTGCCAGCAGCTTAGCGGGAGGGACTAGCACAGATACGCAGTATTTT.